This entry lists 10 T cell receptor beta chains sequenced from one sample in a study of blood T cell repertoires in COVID-19. Clones were read by immunoSEQ multiplex PCR, and TCRdb kept only the in-frame ones, dropping some. The sample records 40,000 to 50,000 clones, 89% being singletons. Sequencing was done on a sample of peripheral blood. These receptors came from a human donor in a cohort sampled during active COVID-19.

V gene TRBV6-1 combines with J gene TRBJ2-4; D unclear. CDR3 size: 16 residues. Per germline, CDR1 MNHNS and CDR2 SASEGT. V lost 3 bases and J lost 3, with 15 bases in between. In DNA form, the CDR3 reads TGTGCCAGCAGTGACCTGCTAATTGATGGCAAAAACATTCAGTACTTC. Translating it yields CASSDLLIDGKNIQYF.

The chain couples TRBV7-6 to TRBJ1-1; 7 bases fit TRBD1. The germline CDR1 and CDR2 sequences are SGHVS and FNYEAQ. Trimming took 3 bases from V and 4 from J; bases not matched to a gene: 2. This CDR3 contains 13 residues. For the CDR3, the DNA is TGTGCCAGCAGCTTCCCAGGGGGCACTGAAGCTTTCTTT. Encoded protein: CASSFPGGTEAFF.

This chain connects TRBV28 to TRBJ2-3, with 10 bases matching TRBD1. CDR3 size: 13 residues. Losses at the gene ends were 8 bases for V and 5 bases for J; bases not matched to a gene: 4. From germline, CDR1 is MDHEN and CDR2 SYDVKM. This CDR3 is CASRDRGQDTQYF. The CDR3 DNA reads TGTGCCAGCCGCGACAGGGGGCAAGATACGCAGTATTTT. Combining the CDR3 with reference TRBV28 and TRBJ2-3 gives the whole variable domain DVKVTQSSRYLVKRTGEKVFLECVQDMDHENMFWYRQDPGLGLRLIYFSYDVKMKEKGDIPEGYSVSREKKERFSLILESASTNQTSMYLCASRDRGQDTQYFGPGTRLTVL.

The rearrangement joins TRBV9 to TRBJ2-5; 12 nucleotides agree with TRBD2. The CDR3 consists of 18 residues. J lost 4 bases, V lost 9 bases, and 19 bases had no gene match. Germline-derived CDR1 and CDR2 are SGDLS and YYNGEE. DNA for the CDR3: TGTGCCACCAGAACCACGACGGAACTAGCGGGAGGTCGAGAGACCCAGTACTTC. Translating gives CATRTTTELAGGRETQYF.

V and J are TRBV2 and TRBJ2-1; no clear D gene. Trimming cost V 0 bases and J 6 bases, with 12 bases left between them. CDR1 is SNHLY, CDR2 FYNNEI, per germline. There are 15 residues in the CDR3. The CDR3 DNA reads as TGTGCCAGCAGTGAAGCTCGGCTTCCGGGCAATGAGCAGTTCTTC. The encoded protein is CASSEARLPGNEQFF. Filled out from reference TRBV2 and TRBJ2-1, the complete variable domain reads EPEVTQTPSHQVTQMGQEVILRCVPISNHLYFYWYRQILGQKVEFLVSFYNNEISEKSEIFDDQFSVERPDGSNFTLKIRSTKLEDSAMYFCASSEARLPGNEQFFGPGTRLTVL.

The chain uses TRBV5-4 and TRBJ2-6; 12 nucleotides align to TRBD1. The V gene's germline CDR1 is SGHNT and CDR2 YYREEE (reference sequence). V shed 5 bases and J 4 bases; nucleotides not matched to a gene: 4. The CDR3 runs 16 residues. The CDR3 spells CASRPGQGAGANVLTF. DNA of the CDR3: TGTGCCAGCAGGCCGGGACAGGGGGCCGGGGCCAACGTCCTGACTTTC. Full variable domain (remainder filled in from reference TRBV5-4 and TRBJ2-6): ETGVTQSPTHLIKTRGQQVTLRCSSQSGHNTVSWYQQALGQGPQFIFQYYREEENGRGNFPPRFSGLQFPNYSSELNVNALELDDSALYLCASRPGQGAGANVLTFGAGSRLTVL.

The V and J genes are TRBV3-1 (or the pseudogene TRBV3-2) and TRBJ1-1; no clear D gene. Germline V gives CDR1 LGHDT, CDR2 YNNKEL (reference sequence). CDR3 length equals 11 residues. The V and J ends lost 4 bases and 4 bases respectively, with 4 bases between them. This chain's CDR3 is CASSRSTEAFF. DNA for the CDR3: TGTGCCAGCAGCCGGAGCACTGAAGCTTTCTTT.

This sequence joins TRBV5-8 and TRBJ1-1, with 7 bases aligning to TRBD1. Germline V gene data show CDR1 as SGHTS and CDR2 as YDEGEE. The CDR3 loop spans 16 amino acids. V trimming: 1 base; J trimming: 1 base; junction bases outside the gene matches: 7. The CDR3 DNA sequence: TGTGCCAGCAGCTTGAAGACAGGGAGGTGGAACACTGAAGCTTTCTTT. As protein: CASSLKTGRWNTEAFF.

This clone came up once. The chain employs TRBV19 and TRBJ1-5; tentatively, D is TRBD1 (5 bases). Germline loops: CDR1 LNHDA, CDR2 SQIVND (reference sequence). Trimming removed 4 bases at V and 4 bases at J, with 17 bases between. The CDR3 is made up of 16 amino acids. CDR3 sequence: CASSTRWGSYNQPQHF. CDR3 sequence (DNA): TGTGCCAGTAGTACACGATGGGGCAGCTATAATCAGCCCCAGCATTTT.

The genes are TRBV7-9 and TRBJ1-2; D unclear. The CDR3 is 13 amino acids. With 5 bases removed from V and 2 bases from J, the gap between germline ends came to 9 bases. Germline CDR1 and CDR2: SEHNR and FQNEAQ (reference sequence). The CDR3 reads CASSLQENYGYTF. The CDR3 region has the DNA TGTGCCAGCAGCCTTCAAGAGAACTATGGCTACACCTTC.